This T cell receptor beta chain appears in the sequencing data of a study of shared clonotypes between healthy human individuals. Overall study results and limits: Non-shared clonotypes had lower generation probabilities than clonotypes shared by all four sorted-subset donors.

The CDR3 covers 15 residues. The V gene's germline CDR1 is SEHNR and CDR2 FQNEAQ (reference sequence). V was trimmed by 2 bases and J by 4 bases, leaving 14 bases between them. Every subset had its genomic DNA shared out evenly among several immunoSEQ plates. Assay: immunoSEQ multiplex PCR; the TCRdb copy retains only in-frame clones and omits some. Of hundreds of thousands of clones in the sample, roughly 70% were seen once. This clone was detected ten times or more. No antigen is known for it. A CD45RA+ naive subset and a CD45RA-negative memory subset were split from CD4+ cells. Sequencing was done on a sample of memory CD4+ T cells sorted from blood. Noted subset: CD45RA-negative fraction. The TCR was taken from a woman younger than 45 in good health. The rearrangement links TRBV7-9 to TRBJ1-2; D is uncertain. The CDR3 DNA is TGTGCCAGCAGCTTATCGCTTTCTGACCTCTATGGCTACACCTTC. This gives the protein CASSLSLSDLYGYTF.